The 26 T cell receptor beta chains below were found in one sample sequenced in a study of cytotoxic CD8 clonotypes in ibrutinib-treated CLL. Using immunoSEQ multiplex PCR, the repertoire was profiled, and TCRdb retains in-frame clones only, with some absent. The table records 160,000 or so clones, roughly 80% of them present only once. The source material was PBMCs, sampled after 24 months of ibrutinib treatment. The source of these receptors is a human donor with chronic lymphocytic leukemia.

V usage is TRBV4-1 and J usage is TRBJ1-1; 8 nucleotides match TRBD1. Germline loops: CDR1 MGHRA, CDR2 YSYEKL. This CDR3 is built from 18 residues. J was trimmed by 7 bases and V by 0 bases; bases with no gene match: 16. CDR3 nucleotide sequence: TGCGCCAGCAGCCAAGAATCGGTGTTGCGGGACAGGAAACGTGAAGCTTTCTTT. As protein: CASSQESVLRDRKREAFF.

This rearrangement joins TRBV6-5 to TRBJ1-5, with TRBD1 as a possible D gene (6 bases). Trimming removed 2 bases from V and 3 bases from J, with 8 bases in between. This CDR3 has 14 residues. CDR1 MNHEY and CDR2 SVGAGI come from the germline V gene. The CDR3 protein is CASSYGQYNQPQHF. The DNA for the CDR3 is TGTGCCAGCAGTTACGGACAGTACAATCAGCCCCAGCATTTT.

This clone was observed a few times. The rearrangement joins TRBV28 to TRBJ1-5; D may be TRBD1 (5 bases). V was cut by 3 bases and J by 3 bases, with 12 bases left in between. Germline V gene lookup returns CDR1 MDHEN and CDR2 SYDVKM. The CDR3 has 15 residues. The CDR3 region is CASSLGGAPNQPQHF. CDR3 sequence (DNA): TGTGCCAGCAGTTTGGGGGGTGCTCCCAATCAGCCCCAGCATTTT.

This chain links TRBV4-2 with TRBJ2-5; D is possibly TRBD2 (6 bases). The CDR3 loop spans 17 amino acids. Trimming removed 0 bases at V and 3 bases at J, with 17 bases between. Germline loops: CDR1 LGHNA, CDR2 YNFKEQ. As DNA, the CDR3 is TGTGCCAGCAGCCAAGAGGCGGGACCTAGACTAGAAGAGACCCAGTACTTC. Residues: CASSQEAGPRLEETQYF.

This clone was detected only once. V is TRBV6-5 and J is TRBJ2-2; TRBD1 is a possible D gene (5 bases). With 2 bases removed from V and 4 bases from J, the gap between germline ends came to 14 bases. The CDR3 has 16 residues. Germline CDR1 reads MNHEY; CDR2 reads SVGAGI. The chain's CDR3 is CASSYIWGWRTGELFF. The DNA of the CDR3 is TGTGCCAGCAGTTACATCTGGGGCTGGCGCACCGGGGAGCTGTTTTTT.

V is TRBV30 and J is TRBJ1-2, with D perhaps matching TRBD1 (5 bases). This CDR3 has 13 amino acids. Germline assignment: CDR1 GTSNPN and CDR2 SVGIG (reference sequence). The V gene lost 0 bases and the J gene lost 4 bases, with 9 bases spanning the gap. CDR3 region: CAWSVPGTYGYTF. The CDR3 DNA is TGTGCCTGGAGTGTACCAGGGACCTATGGCTACACCTTC.

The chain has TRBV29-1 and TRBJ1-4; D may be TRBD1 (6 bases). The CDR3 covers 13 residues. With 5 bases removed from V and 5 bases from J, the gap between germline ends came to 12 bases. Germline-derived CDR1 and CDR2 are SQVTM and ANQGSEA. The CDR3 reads CSVPGTKNEKLFF. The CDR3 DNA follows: TGCAGCGTTCCCGGGACAAAGAATGAAAAACTGTTTTTT.

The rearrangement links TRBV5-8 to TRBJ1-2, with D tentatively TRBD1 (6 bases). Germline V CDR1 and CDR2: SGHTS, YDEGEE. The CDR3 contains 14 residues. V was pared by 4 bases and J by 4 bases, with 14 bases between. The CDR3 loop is CASSLGGDPYGYTF. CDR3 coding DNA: TGTGCCAGCAGCCTGGGGGGCGACCCCTATGGCTACACCTTC.

The CDR3 protein is CASLGQINTEAFF. CDR3 nucleotides: TGTGCCAGCTTAGGACAGATAAACACTGAAGCTTTCTTT. The genes are TRBV25-1 and TRBJ1-1; tentative D call: TRBD1 (6 bases). V lost 8 bases and J lost 2, with 12 bases in between. Germline V CDR1 and CDR2: MGHDK, SYGVNS. This CDR3 is 13 amino acids long. The variable domain in full, with the rest retrieved from reference TRBV25-1 and TRBJ1-1, is EADIYQTPRYLVIGTGKKITLECSQTMGHDKMYWYQQDPGMELHLIHYSYGVNSTEKGDLSSESTVSRIRTEHFPLTLESARPSHTSQYLCASLGQINTEAFFGQGTRLTVV.

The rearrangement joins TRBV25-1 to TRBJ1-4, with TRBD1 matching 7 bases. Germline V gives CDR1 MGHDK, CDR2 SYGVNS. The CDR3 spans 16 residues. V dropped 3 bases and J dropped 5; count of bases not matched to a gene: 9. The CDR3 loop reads CASSDLPDRENEKLFF. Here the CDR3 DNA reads TGTGCCAGCAGTGATCTCCCCGACAGGGAGAATGAAAAACTGTTTTTT.

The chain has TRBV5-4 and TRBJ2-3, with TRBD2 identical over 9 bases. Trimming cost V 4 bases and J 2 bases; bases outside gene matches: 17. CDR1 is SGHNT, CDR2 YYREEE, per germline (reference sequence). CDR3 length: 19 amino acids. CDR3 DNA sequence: TGTGCCAGCAGCCCGGGGAGTGGCGGGGGGGCCGAGGACACAGATACGCAGTATTTT. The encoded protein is CASSPGSGGGAEDTDTQYF.

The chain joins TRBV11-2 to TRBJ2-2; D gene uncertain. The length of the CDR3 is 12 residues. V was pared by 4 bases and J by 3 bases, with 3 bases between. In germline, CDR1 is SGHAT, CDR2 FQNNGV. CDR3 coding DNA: TGTGCCAGCAGCTCTTACACCGGGGAGCTGTTTTTT. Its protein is CASSSYTGELFF.

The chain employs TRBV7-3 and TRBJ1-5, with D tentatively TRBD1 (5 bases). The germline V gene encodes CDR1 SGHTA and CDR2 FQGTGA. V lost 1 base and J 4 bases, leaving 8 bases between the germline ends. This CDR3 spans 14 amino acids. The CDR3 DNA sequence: TGTGCCAGCAGCTTAAATGCAGGGAATCAGCCCCAGCATTTT. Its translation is CASSLNAGNQPQHF.

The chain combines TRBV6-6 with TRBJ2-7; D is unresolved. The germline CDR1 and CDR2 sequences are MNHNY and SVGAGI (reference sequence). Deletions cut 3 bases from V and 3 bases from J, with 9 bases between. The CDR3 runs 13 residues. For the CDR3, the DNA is TGTGCCAGCAGTTATTTGTCCGGCTACGAGCAGTACTTC. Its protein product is CASSYLSGYEQYF.

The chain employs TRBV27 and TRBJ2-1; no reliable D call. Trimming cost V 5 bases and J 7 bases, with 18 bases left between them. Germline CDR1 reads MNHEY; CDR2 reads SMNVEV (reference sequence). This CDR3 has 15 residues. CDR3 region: CASSLDPGIGNEQFF. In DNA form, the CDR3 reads TGTGCCAGCAGTCTCGATCCCGGTATAGGTAATGAGCAGTTCTTC.

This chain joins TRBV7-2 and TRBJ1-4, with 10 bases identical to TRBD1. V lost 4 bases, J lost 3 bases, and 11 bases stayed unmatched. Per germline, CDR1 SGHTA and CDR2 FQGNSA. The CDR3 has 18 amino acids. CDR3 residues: CASSSRPTGGIPNEKLFF. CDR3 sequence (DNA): TGTGCCAGCAGCTCCCGACCGACAGGGGGCATACCTAATGAAAAACTGTTTTTT.

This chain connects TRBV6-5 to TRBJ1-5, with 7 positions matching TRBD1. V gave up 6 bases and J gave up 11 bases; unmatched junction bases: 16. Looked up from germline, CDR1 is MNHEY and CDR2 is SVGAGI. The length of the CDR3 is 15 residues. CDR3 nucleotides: TGTGCCAGCAGCCAAGGAGGGGGCTCGGGGGTGGCCCAGCATTTT. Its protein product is CASSQGGGSGVAQHF.

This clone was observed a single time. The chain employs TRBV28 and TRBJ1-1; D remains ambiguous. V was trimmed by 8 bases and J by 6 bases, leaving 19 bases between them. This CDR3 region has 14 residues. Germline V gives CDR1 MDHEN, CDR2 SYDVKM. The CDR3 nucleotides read TGTGCCAGCGGGATCATAGACCCAAGGGCTGAAGCTTTCTTT. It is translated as CASGIIDPRAEAFF. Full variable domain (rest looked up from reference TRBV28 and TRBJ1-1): DVKVTQSSRYLVKRTGEKVFLECVQDMDHENMFWYRQDPGLGLRLIYFSYDVKMKEKGDIPEGYSVSREKKERFSLILESASTNQTSMYLCASGIIDPRAEAFFGQGTRLTVV.

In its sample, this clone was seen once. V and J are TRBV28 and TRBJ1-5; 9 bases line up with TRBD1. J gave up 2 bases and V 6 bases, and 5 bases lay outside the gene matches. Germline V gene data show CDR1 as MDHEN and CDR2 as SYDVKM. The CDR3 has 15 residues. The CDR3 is CASSQDRGGNQPQHF. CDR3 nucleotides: TGTGCCAGCAGCCAAGACAGGGGGGGCAATCAGCCCCAGCATTTT.

Written as DNA, the CDR3 is TGTGCCAGCAGCTTAGAGGCGCAGAGAAACACCATATATTTT. Its protein product is CASSLEAQRNTIYF. The chain is built from TRBV5-5 and TRBJ1-3; D is undetermined. V was clipped by 2 bases and J by 5 bases, with 11 bases between them. Per germline, CDR1 SGHKS and CDR2 YYEKEE (reference sequence). The CDR3 runs to 14 residues.

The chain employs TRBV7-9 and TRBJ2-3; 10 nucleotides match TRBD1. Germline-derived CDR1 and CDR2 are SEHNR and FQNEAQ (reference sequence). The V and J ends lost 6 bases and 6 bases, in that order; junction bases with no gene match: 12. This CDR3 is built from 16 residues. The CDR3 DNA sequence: TGTGCCAGCAGTTACAACCGGGACAGGGGTTCGGATACGCAGTATTTT. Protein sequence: CASSYNRDRGSDTQYF.

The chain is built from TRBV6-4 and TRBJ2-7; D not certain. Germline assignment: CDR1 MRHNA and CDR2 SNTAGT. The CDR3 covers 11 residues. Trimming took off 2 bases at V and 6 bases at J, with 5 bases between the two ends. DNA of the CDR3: TGTGCCAGCAGTGACGTTGCCGAGCAGTACTTC. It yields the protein CASSDVAEQYF.

CDR3 protein: CASSLELAVITYEQYF. The CDR3 nucleotides read TGTGCCAGCAGCTTAGAACTAGCGGTTATCACCTACGAGCAGTACTTC. This chain links TRBV11-2 with TRBJ2-7; 8 bases map to TRBD2. CDR1 is SGHAT, CDR2 FQNNGV, per germline. Trimming cost V 0 bases and J 2 bases; bases outside gene matches: 6. The CDR3 is made up of 16 amino acids. Variable domain in full (rest from reference TRBV11-2 and TRBJ2-7): EAGVAQSPRYKIIEKRQSVAFWCNPISGHATLYWYQQILGQGPKLLIQFQNNGVVDDSQLPKDRFSAERLKGVDSTLKIQPAKLEDSAVYLCASSLELAVITYEQYFGPGTRLTVT.

In nucleotides, the CDR3 is TGTGCCAGCAGTTTACTTACAGGGGTAGGTGAGCAGTTCTTC. Protein sequence: CASSLLTGVGEQFF. This chain links TRBV28 with TRBJ2-1, with 7 positions matching TRBD1. Germline assignment: CDR1 MDHEN and CDR2 SYDVKM. The CDR3 consists of 14 residues. Trimming at V came to 2 bases and at J to 9 bases, leaving 7 bases not matched to a gene.

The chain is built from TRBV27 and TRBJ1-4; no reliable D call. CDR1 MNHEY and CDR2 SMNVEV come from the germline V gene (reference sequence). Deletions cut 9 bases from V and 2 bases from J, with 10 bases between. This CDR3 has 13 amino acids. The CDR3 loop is CAREPGTNEKLFF. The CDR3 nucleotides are TGTGCCAGAGAGCCGGGCACTAATGAAAAACTGTTTTTT. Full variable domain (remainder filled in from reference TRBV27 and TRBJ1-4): EAQVTQNPRYLITVTGKKLTVTCSQNMNHEYMSWYRQDPGLGLRQIYYSMNVEVTDKGDVPEGYKVSRKEKRNFPLILESPSPNQTSLYFCAREPGTNEKLFFGSGTQLSVL.

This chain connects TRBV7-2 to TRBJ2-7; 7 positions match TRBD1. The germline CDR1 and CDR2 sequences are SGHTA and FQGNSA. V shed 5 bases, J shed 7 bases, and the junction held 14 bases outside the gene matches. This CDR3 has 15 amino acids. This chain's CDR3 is CASSAYRGFGGEQYF. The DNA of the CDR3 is TGTGCCAGCAGCGCATACAGGGGATTCGGCGGAGAGCAGTACTTC.